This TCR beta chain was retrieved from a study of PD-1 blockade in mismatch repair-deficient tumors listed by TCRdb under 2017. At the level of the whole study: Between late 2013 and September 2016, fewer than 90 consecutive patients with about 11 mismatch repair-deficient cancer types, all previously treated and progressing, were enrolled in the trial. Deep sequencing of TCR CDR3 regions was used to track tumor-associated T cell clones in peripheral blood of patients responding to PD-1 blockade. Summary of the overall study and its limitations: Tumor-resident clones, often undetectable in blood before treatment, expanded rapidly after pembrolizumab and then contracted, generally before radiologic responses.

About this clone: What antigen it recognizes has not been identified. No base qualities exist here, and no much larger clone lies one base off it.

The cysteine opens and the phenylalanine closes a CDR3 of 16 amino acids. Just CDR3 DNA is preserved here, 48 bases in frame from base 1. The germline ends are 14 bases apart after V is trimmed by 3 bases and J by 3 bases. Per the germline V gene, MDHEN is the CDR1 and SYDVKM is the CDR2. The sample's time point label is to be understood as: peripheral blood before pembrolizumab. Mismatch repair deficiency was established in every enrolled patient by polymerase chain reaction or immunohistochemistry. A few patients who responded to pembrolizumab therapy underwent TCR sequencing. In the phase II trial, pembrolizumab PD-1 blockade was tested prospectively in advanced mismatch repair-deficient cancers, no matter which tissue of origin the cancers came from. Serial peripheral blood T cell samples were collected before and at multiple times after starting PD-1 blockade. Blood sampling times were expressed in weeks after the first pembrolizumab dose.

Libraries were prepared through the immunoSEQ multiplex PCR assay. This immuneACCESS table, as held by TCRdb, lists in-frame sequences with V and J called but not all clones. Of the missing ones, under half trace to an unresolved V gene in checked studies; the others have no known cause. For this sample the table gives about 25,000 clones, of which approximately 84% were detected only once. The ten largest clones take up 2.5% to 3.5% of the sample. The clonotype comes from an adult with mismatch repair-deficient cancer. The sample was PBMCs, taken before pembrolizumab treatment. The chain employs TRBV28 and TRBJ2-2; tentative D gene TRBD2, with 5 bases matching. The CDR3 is CASSLGSSGHTGELFF. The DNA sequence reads TGTGCCAGCAGTTTGGGGTCAAGCGGACACACCGGGGAGCTGTTTTTT.